Shown below are 23 T cell receptor beta chains from a single sample sequenced in a study of blood T cell repertoires in COVID-19. Repertoires were generated with immunoSEQ multiplex PCR, while TCRdb's copy carries only in-frame clones and drops some. The table shows roughly 160,000 clones, with just under 90% occurring only once. The sequenced material came from peripheral blood. The receptor set was obtained from a woman aged 70 to 79 with COVID-19, enrolled during active disease.

V and J are TRBV6-6 and TRBJ1-5, with D unresolved. Germline V gene lookup returns CDR1 MNHNY and CDR2 SVGAGI (reference sequence). The V gene lost 10 bases and the J gene lost 4 bases, with 11 bases spanning the gap. The CDR3 is made up of 12 amino acids. The CDR3 nucleotides read TGTGCCACCCAGATTTCGAATCAGCCCCAGCATTTT. Translation: CATQISNQPQHF.

There are a few counts of this clone. CDR3 nucleotides: TGTGCCAGTAGTATACTTGAGACAGGGTATGGCTACACCTTC. It translates to CASSILETGYGYTF. The chain is built from TRBV19 and TRBJ1-2; 7 nucleotides agree with TRBD1. This CDR3 has 14 residues. The germline V gene encodes CDR1 LNHDA and CDR2 SQIVND (reference sequence). Germline trimming cut 2 bases from V and 5 bases from J; bases unmatched to any gene: 5.

This rearrangement joins TRBV5-1 to TRBJ2-3; 10 bases align to TRBD2. Germline V gene lookup returns CDR1 SGHRS and CDR2 YFSETQ. The CDR3 consists of 16 residues. With 0 bases clipped from V and 2 bases from J, the junction kept 3 bases outside the gene matches. The CDR3 DNA reads TGCGCCAGCAGCTTGGCCGGGACTAGCGTCACAGATACGCAGTATTTT. This translates into CASSLAGTSVTDTQYF.

The chain links TRBV11-2 to TRBJ2-7; unclear D gene. V gave up 2 bases and J gave up 3 bases, with 17 bases separating them. The CDR3 is 16 amino acids. Germline V gives CDR1 SGHAT, CDR2 FQNNGV. The CDR3 loop is CASSLLFGSPHYEQYF. The CDR3 DNA reads as TGTGCCAGCAGCTTACTTTTCGGGTCCCCGCACTACGAGCAGTACTTC.

This rearrangement joins TRBV30 to TRBJ1-1, with D maybe TRBD1 (5 bases). Germline CDR1 and CDR2: GTSNPN and SVGIG (reference sequence). CDR3 length: 14 residues. Between the trimmed V and J ends, which lost 1 base and 4 bases, there was a span of 13 bases. CDR3 nucleotide sequence: TGTGCCTGGAGTGGGCCAGGGACTATCACTGAAGCTTTCTTT. It specifies CAWSGPGTITEAFF.

The CDR3: CASSPIMGGGHNEQFF. In DNA form, the CDR3 reads TGTGCCAGCTCCCCCATAATGGGGGGAGGACACAATGAGCAGTTCTTC. The genes are TRBV18 and TRBJ2-1; TRBD2 is a possible D gene (6 bases). CDR3 length: 16 residues. Germline CDR1 and CDR2: KGHSH and LQKENI. Between the trimmed V and J ends, which lost 6 bases and 5 bases, there was a span of 20 bases.

The J gene is TRBJ1-2, the V gene TRBV3-1 (or the pseudogene TRBV3-2), with 9 bases matching TRBD1. The CDR3 runs to 14 residues. After removal of 4 bases from V and 3 bases from J, the junction contained 3 bases not matched to a gene. CDR1 and CDR2 (germline): LGHDT, YNNKEL (reference sequence). The CDR3 reads CASSRTGVHYGYTF. In DNA form, the CDR3 reads TGTGCCAGCAGCCGGACAGGGGTGCACTATGGCTACACCTTC.

This clone has only a few counts. The chain has TRBV2 and TRBJ1-4; no clear D gene. V lost 8 bases and J lost 4, with 8 bases in between. This CDR3 has 12 amino acids. The germline gives CDR1 SNHLY, CDR2 FYNNEI. The CDR3 DNA follows: TGTGCCAGCCTAGATCTTAATGAAAAACTGTTTTTT. Amino acids: CASLDLNEKLFF.

The chain has TRBV5-5 and TRBJ1-2, with TRBD1 as a possible D gene (6 bases). There are 14 residues in the CDR3. Germline-derived CDR1 and CDR2 are SGHKS and YYEKEE (reference sequence). V gave up 4 bases and J gave up 4 bases, with 14 bases separating them. The CDR3 protein is CASSAWDTGYGYTF. In DNA form, the CDR3 reads TGTGCCAGCAGCGCCTGGGACACCGGCTATGGCTACACCTTC.

The CDR3 sequence: CASRADYEQYF. Written as DNA, the CDR3 is TGTGCCAGCAGGGCTGACTACGAGCAGTACTTC. The chain recombines TRBV28 with TRBJ2-7; D unresolved. This CDR3 is built from 11 residues. V was pared by 6 bases and J by 3 bases, with 6 bases between. Per germline, CDR1 MDHEN and CDR2 SYDVKM.

The V gene is TRBV14, the J gene TRBJ2-2, with 9 bases identical to TRBD1. CDR3 length: 15 amino acids. V gave up 4 bases and J gave up 5 bases; unmatched junction bases: 5. Germline CDR1 SGHDN, CDR2 FVKESK. For the CDR3, the DNA is TGTGCCAGCAGCCGCCGGGACAGGGTGACCGGGGAGCTGTTTTTT. Protein sequence: CASSRRDRVTGELFF. The whole variable domain, filled in from reference TRBV14 and TRBJ2-2, reads EAGVTQFPSHSVIEKGQTVTLRCDPISGHDNLYWYRRVMGKEIKFLLHFVKESKQDESGMPNNRFLAERTGGTYSTLKVQPAELEDSGVYFCASSRRDRVTGELFFGEGSRLTVL.

This chain links TRBV5-1 with TRBJ2-2; D possibly corresponds to TRBD1 (6 bases). The V gene's germline CDR1 is SGHRS and CDR2 YFSETQ. The CDR3 length is 16 residues. V shed 1 base and J shed 1 base, with 11 bases lying between them. The CDR3 sequence is CASSLLGHMNTGELFF. The CDR3 DNA reads as TGCGCCAGCAGCTTGTTGGGACATATGAACACCGGGGAGCTGTTTTTT.

The V call is TRBV6-4, the J call TRBJ2-1; 14 bases are a match to TRBD2. V shed 4 bases, J shed 6 bases, and the junction held 11 bases outside the gene matches. CDR3 size: 18 residues. Germline values: CDR1 MRHNA, CDR2 SNTAGT. The CDR3 protein is CASSADWTSGGRSNEQFF. In DNA, the CDR3 is TGTGCCAGCAGTGCAGATTGGACTAGCGGGGGGCGTTCCAATGAGCAGTTCTTC.

This chain joins TRBV18 and TRBJ1-1, with 7 bases aligning to TRBD1. V trimming: 0 bases; J trimming: 0 bases; junction bases outside the gene matches: 4. In germline, CDR1 is KGHSH, CDR2 LQKENI. The CDR3 has 16 amino acids. This CDR3 reads CASSPPGQAMNTEAFF. The CDR3 DNA sequence: TGTGCCAGCTCACCACCAGGACAGGCGATGAACACTGAAGCTTTCTTT.

This rearrangement joins TRBV5-8 to TRBJ1-5; D perhaps matches TRBD1 (5 bases). The CDR3 has 17 residues. Trimming stripped 4 bases from V and 2 bases from J, with 19 bases between. Germline loops: CDR1 SGHTS, CDR2 YDEGEE. The CDR3 DNA follows: TGTGCCAGCAGCCCCCAGGGACTCCCGGGCCGCAATCAGCCCCAGCATTTT. This gives the protein CASSPQGLPGRNQPQHF.

V and J are TRBV19 and TRBJ2-7, with 8 bases that match TRBD1. V lost 4 bases to trimming and J lost 2 bases; unmatched junction nucleotides: 4. This CDR3 has 14 residues. Germline CDR1 LNHDA, CDR2 SQIVND (reference sequence). CDR3: CASSNGQGTYEQYF. CDR3 in DNA: TGTGCCAGTAGTAACGGACAGGGTACCTACGAGCAGTACTTC.

V and J are TRBV4-1 and TRBJ2-2; 10 bases agree with TRBD2. This CDR3 comprises 17 residues. The germline V gene encodes CDR1 MGHRA and CDR2 YSYEKL. V gave up 0 bases and J gave up 2 bases; unmatched junction bases: 3. For the CDR3, the DNA is TGCGCCAGCAGCCAAGAAACTAGCGGGGAAAACACCGGGGAGCTGTTTTTT. This codes for CASSQETSGENTGELFF.

The J gene is TRBJ2-7, the V gene TRBV27; D is possibly TRBD2 (6 bases). The CDR3 runs 14 residues. The V gene lost 8 bases and the J gene lost 4 bases, with 18 bases spanning the gap. Per the germline V gene, CDR1 is MNHEY and CDR2 is SMNVEV (reference sequence). DNA of the CDR3: TGTGCCAGCGCGAACCGGGACTCCTATTACGAGCAGTACTTC. It specifies CASANRDSYYEQYF.

The genes are TRBV5-4 and TRBJ1-6; D call uncertain. The germline gives CDR1 SGHNT, CDR2 YYREEE (reference sequence). This CDR3 is 16 amino acids long. V shed 0 bases and J shed 1 base, with 8 bases lying between them. CDR3 loop: CASSLGRDSYNSPLHF. Here the CDR3 DNA reads TGTGCCAGCAGCTTGGGGAGGGATTCCTATAATTCACCCCTCCACTTT.

The chain combines TRBV11-2 with TRBJ1-2, with D maybe TRBD1 (6 bases). Looked up from germline, CDR1 is SGHAT and CDR2 is FQNNGV. The ends were cut back, 4 bases at V and 2 bases at J, with 8 bases in the middle. CDR3 length: 13 residues. CDR3 sequence: CASSSRGNYGYTF. The CDR3 bases are TGTGCCAGCAGCTCAAGGGGGAACTATGGCTACACCTTC.

This clone has a single count. The V call is TRBV19, the J call TRBJ2-3, with D perhaps TRBD1 (6 bases). The germline V gene has CDR1 LNHDA and CDR2 SQIVND (reference sequence). Trimming removed 3 bases from V and 4 bases from J, with 8 bases in between. CDR3 length: 13 residues. CDR3 DNA sequence: TGTGCCAGTAGTATGAGACAGGCAGATACGCAGTATTTT. Encoded protein: CASSMRQADTQYF.

The J gene is TRBJ1-5, the V gene TRBV4-2; 7 bases map to TRBD1. The CDR3 runs 15 residues. CDR1 is LGHNA and CDR2 is YNFKEQ in the germline V gene. V trimming: 1 base; J trimming: 7 bases; junction bases outside the gene matches: 7. The CDR3 region is CASSQASGGSQPQHF. The CDR3 coding sequence is TGTGCCAGCAGCCAAGCCTCAGGGGGGTCGCAGCCCCAGCATTTT.

The chain combines TRBV3-1 (or the pseudogene TRBV3-2) with TRBJ1-1, with 7 bases lining up with TRBD1. Trimming took 1 base from V and 10 from J; bases not matched to a gene: 3. CDR3 length: 12 amino acids. Germline-derived CDR1 and CDR2 are LGHDT and YNNKEL (reference sequence). The CDR3 reads CASSQVDRAAFF. The CDR3 region has the DNA TGTGCCAGCAGCCAAGTAGACAGGGCAGCTTTCTTT.